This record covers a single TCR beta chain. This clonotype was detected many times. The antigen it binds to is not known. Base-call qualities are not available, and no considerably larger clone is one nucleotide away. Sequencing instrument: Illumina HiSeq 1500. TCRdb trimmed public reads at Q25 via fastp, called clones via MiXCR and kept in-frame beta chains. Every CDR3 protein is listed once, alongside the most common genes and DNA of its rows. The sample contains 250,000 to 300,000 distinct CDR3 sequences, roughly 10% of them found a single time. The top ten clones comprise around 15% of the sample. The data are from a study of T cell repertoires in cytomegalovirus infection (dated by TCRdb to about 2019). Some background on the complete study: The HLA type of each donor mattered for the analysis, because public TCR beta signatures pointed to carriage of CMV infection along with the matching HLA type. Overall study results and their limits: The ex vivo response was dominated by HLA-C-restricted CMV-specific TCR beta clonotypes, which also provided the single most frequent clonotype in two of eight donors. In both this cohort and an independent approximately 350-donor cohort, the cumulative frequency of public TCR beta family members distinguished carriers of CMV infection plus the relevant HLA type.

The CDR3, from cysteine to phenylalanine, totals 15 residues. Left in the record is the CDR3 DNA by itself, 45 bases read in frame from the first base. CDR1 WNHNN and CDR2 SYGVQD were looked up in the germline V gene (reference sequence). Germline trimming: 5 bases from V, 6 bases from J; junction bases outside gene matches: 10. The sequenced sample was PBMCs. The chain is assembled from TRBV10-1 and TRBJ2-3; 8 bases in the middle match TRBD2. This receptor was obtained from a human donor in good health (CMV status not recorded). Some clones in this sample may be carry-over from other donors' samples. The DNA reads as follows: TGCGCCAGCAGTACCGGGACTAGGAGTGGTGATACGCAGTATTTT. Its amino acids are CASSTGTRSGDTQYF.